The 5 T cell receptor beta chains in this list originate from one sample, sequenced in a study of early T cells in non-severe SARS-CoV-2 infection. TCRdb called the 5' RACE reads again in MiXCR, with one record for every CDR3 protein. The data contain approximately 35,000 distinct CDR3 sequences, 4.5% to 6% of them seen just once; the ten biggest clones take up under 6%. Source material: whole blood. The receptors were gathered from an adult who was a healthcare worker with PCR-confirmed SARS-CoV-2 infection or an uninfected control (not recorded which).

This clonotype appeared a few times. V gene TRBV9 combines with J gene TRBJ2-1, with 11 bases matching TRBD2. This CDR3 region has 16 residues. From germline, CDR1 is SGDLS and CDR2 YYNGEE. V trimming: 3 bases; J trimming: 2 bases; junction bases outside the gene matches: 4. Here the CDR3 reads CASSAETSGAYNEQFF. The DNA of the CDR3 is TGTGCCAGCAGCGCCGAGACTAGCGGGGCCTACAATGAGCAGTTCTTC.

This clonotype was observed at least ten times. The chain carries TRBV6-6 and TRBJ1-4; tentatively, D is TRBD1 (5 bases). The CDR3 extends over 12 amino acids. Trimming cost V 5 bases and J 6 bases, with 7 bases left between them. CDR1 is MNHNY, CDR2 SVGAGI, per germline (reference sequence). CDR3 in amino acids: CASSRDDEKLFF. The CDR3 nucleotides read TGTGCCAGCAGTCGGGACGATGAAAAACTGTTTTTT.

This clonotype was picked up a small number of times. A read error may account for a junction end that differs from germline. The CDR3 loop is CASSQDPTGTSRDTQYF. For the CDR3, the DNA is TGCGCCAGCAGCCAAGATCCCACCGGGACTAGCAGAGATACGCAGTATTTT. The chain uses TRBV4-1 and TRBJ2-3; 9 nucleotides align to TRBD2. Germline CDR1 is MGHRA and CDR2 is YSYEKL. The CDR3 totals 17 residues.

This clonotype was recorded at least ten times. The V gene is TRBV29-1, the J gene TRBJ2-1; possibly TRBD1 or TRBD2 for D (5 bases each). This CDR3 spans 14 amino acids. Germline assignment: CDR1 SQVTM and CDR2 ANQGSEA. Between the trimmed V and J ends, which lost 6 bases and 4 bases, there was a span of 16 bases. This CDR3 is CSVVTGTVYNEQFF. The CDR3 nucleotides are TGCAGCGTAGTAACCGGGACGGTTTACAATGAGCAGTTCTTC.

This clonotype was seen ten or more times. The V gene is TRBV5-1, the J gene TRBJ2-1, with 11 bases lining up with TRBD1. The V segment lost 4 bases and the J segment 0 bases; nucleotides outside the gene matches: 9. Per the germline V gene, CDR1 is SGHRS and CDR2 is YFSETQ. CDR3 length equals 18 residues. CDR3 in amino acids: CASSTDRGLHSSYNEQFF. The CDR3 DNA reads as TGCGCCAGCAGCACGGACAGGGGGCTTCATAGCTCCTACAATGAGCAGTTCTTC.